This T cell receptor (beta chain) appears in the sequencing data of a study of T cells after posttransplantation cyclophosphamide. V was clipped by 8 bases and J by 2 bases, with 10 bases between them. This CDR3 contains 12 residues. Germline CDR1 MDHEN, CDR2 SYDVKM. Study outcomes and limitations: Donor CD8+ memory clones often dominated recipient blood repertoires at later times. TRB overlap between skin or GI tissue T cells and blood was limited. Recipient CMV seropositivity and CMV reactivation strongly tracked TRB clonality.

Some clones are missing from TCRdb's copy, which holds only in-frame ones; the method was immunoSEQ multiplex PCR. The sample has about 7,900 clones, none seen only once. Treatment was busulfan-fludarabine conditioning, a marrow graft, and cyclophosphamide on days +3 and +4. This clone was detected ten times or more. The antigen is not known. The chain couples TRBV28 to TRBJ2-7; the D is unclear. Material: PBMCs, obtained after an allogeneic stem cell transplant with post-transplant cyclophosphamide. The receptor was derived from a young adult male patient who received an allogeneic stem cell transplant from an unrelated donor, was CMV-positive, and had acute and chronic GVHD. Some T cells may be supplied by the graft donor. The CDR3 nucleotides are TGTGCCAGCCGAACCGGTGCCTACGAGCAGTACTTC. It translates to CASRTGAYEQYF.